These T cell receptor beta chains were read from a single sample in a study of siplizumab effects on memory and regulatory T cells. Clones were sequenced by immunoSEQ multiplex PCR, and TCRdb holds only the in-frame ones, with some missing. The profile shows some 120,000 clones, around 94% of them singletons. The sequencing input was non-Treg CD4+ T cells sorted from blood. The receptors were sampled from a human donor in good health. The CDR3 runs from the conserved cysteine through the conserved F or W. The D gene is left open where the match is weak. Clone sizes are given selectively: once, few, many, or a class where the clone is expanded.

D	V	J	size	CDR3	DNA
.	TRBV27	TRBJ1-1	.	CASSLRAVHRAFF	TGTGCCAGCAGTTTACGGGCAGTCCACCGGGCTTTCTTT
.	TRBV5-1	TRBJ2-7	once	CASSRTAYEQYF	TGCGCCAGCAGCCGGACAGCATACGAGCAGTACTTC
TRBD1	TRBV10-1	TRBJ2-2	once	CASSGTGETGELFF	TGCGCCAGCAGTGGGACAGGGGAAACCGGGGAGCTGTTTTTT
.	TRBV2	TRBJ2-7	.	CASSVWNEQYF	TGTGCCAGCAGTGTGTGGAACGAGCAGTACTTC
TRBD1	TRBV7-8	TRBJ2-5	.	CASSPRGMGQGFQETQYF	TGTGCCAGCAGCCCCCGAGGGATGGGACAGGGCTTCCAAGAGACCCAGTACTTC
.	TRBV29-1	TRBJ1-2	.	CSVESGNSNYGYTF	TGCAGCGTTGAAAGTGGGAATTCTAACTATGGCTACACCTTC
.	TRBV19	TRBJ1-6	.	CASSPKSGGGSSPLHF	TGTGCCAGTAGCCCTAAGTCGGGGGGGGGCAGTTCACCCCTCCACTTT
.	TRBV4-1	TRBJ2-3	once	CASSQEGRGRTDTQYF	TGCGCCAGCAGCCAAGAAGGAAGGGGCAGGACAGATACGCAGTATTTT
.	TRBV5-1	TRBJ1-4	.	CASSLETVEKLFF	TGCGCCAGCAGCTTGGAGACGGTTGAAAAACTGTTTTTT
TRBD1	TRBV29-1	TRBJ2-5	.	CSVSIGGGETQYF	TGCAGCGTTAGCATAGGGGGCGGAGAGACCCAGTACTTC
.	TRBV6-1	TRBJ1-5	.	CASSQEGRPRAQHF	TGTGCCAGCAGCCAAGAGGGGCGGCCAAGGGCCCAGCATTTT
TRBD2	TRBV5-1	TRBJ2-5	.	CASSLSSGAQETQYF	TGCGCCAGCAGCTTGTCTAGCGGAGCCCAAGAGACCCAGTACTTC
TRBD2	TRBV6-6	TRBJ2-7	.	CASSGLAGDYEQYF	TGTGCCAGCAGTGGACTTGCGGGGGACTACGAGCAGTACTTC
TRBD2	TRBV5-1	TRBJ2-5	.	CASSFTSGGQETQYF	TGCGCCAGCAGCTTTACTAGCGGGGGGCAAGAGACCCAGTACTTC
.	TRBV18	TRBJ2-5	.	CASSNQAGQEGETQYF	TGTGCCAGCTCCAACCAAGCAGGACAAGAGGGGGAGACCCAGTACTTC
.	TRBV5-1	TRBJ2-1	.	CASNGPERGPSYNEQFF	TGCGCCAGCAACGGCCCGGAACGGGGGCCCTCCTACAATGAGCAGTTCTTC
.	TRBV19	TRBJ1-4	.	CASRATGTNEKLFF	TGTGCCAGTAGGGCGACTGGAACTAATGAAAAACTGTTTTTT
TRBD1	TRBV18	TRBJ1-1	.	CASSLGTGANTEAFF	TGTGCCAGCTCACTGGGGACAGGAGCGAACACTGAAGCTTTCTTT
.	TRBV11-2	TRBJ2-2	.	CASSLDRHTGELFF	TGTGCCAGCAGCTTAGATCGTCACACCGGGGAGCTGTTTTTT
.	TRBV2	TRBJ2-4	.	CASSEARAAVNIQYF	TGTGCCAGCAGTGAAGCGCGAGCTGCGGTGAACATTCAGTACTTC
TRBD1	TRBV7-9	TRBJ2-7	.	CASSPGQQSYEQYF	TGTGCCAGCAGCCCGGGACAGCAATCCTACGAGCAGTACTTC
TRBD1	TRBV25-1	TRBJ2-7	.	CASSLTGSSYEQYF	TGTGCCAGCAGCTTGACAGGGAGCTCCTACGAGCAGTACTTC
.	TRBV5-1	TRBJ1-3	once	CASSASANSGNTIYF	TGCGCCAGCAGCGCCTCGGCGAACTCTGGAAACACCATATATTTT
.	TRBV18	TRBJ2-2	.	CASSPLGALNTGELFF	TGTGCCAGCTCACCATTGGGGGCTTTGAACACCGGGGAGCTGTTTTTT
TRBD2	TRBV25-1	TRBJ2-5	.	CASSESGSFETQYF	TGTGCCAGCAGTGAAAGCGGGAGTTTTGAGACCCAGTACTTC
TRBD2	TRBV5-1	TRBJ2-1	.	CASSPSGEIYEQFF	TGCGCCAGCAGCCCTAGCGGGGAGATATATGAGCAGTTCTTC
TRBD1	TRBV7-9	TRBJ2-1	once	CASSSEDRAGYNEQFF	TGTGCCAGCAGCTCCGAAGACAGGGCCGGCTACAATGAGCAGTTCTTC
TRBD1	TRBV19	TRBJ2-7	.	CASSLSPQGVYEQYF	TGTGCCAGTAGTCTCTCCCCCCAGGGGGTCTACGAGCAGTACTTC
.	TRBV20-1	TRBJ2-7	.	CSAGDTIKQYF	TGCAGTGCCGGGGACACCATCAAGCAGTACTTC
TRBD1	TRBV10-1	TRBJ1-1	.	CASSDSRQGATEAFF	TGCGCCAGCAGTGACTCGAGACAGGGGGCAACTGAAGCTTTCTTT
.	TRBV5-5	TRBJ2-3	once	CASSVGLRPGTDTQYF	TGTGCCAGCAGCGTGGGACTTCGCCCGGGCACAGATACGCAGTATTTT
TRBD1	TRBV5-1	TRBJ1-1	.	CASSLVTGGTEAFF	TGCGCCAGCAGCTTGGTTACAGGGGGCACTGAAGCTTTCTTT
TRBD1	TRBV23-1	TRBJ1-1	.	CASSQSSPLPDGQGHTEAFF	TGCGCCAGCAGTCAATCATCGCCCCTCCCGGACGGACAGGGACACACTGAAGCTTTCTTT
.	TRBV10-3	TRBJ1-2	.	CAISESRRGASSGGYTF	TGTGCCATCAGTGAGTCGAGAAGGGGGGCATCATCTGGCGGCTACACCTTC
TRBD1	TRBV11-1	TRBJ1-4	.	CASSHRDRNNEKLFF	TGTGCCAGCAGTCACCGGGACAGAAATAATGAAAAACTGTTTTTT
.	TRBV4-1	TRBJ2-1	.	CASSQGDYAYNEQFF	TGCGCCAGCAGCCAAGGCGACTACGCTTACAATGAGCAGTTCTTC
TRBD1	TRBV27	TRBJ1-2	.	CASSTPDRGLNGYTF	TGTGCCAGCAGTACTCCGGACAGGGGATTGAACGGCTACACCTTC
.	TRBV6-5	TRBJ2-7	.	CASSQQQGQNEQYF	TGTGCCAGCAGCCAACAGCAGGGGCAGAACGAGCAGTACTTC
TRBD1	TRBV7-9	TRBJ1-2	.	CASSPGGQGVLGYTF	TGTGCCAGCAGCCCGGGAGGACAGGGGGTTCTTGGCTACACCTTC
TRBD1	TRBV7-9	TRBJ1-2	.	CASSSPLRQGYYGYTF	TGTGCCAGCAGCTCACCCCTGCGACAGGGGTACTATGGCTACACCTTC
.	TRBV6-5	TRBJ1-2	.	CASSYLRGQSYGYTF	TGTGCCAGCAGTTATTTGCGGGGGCAGAGCTATGGCTACACCTTC
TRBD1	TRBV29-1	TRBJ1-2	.	CSVGTGGNRGYTF	TGCAGCGTTGGGACAGGGGGGAATCGGGGCTACACCTTC
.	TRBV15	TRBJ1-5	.	CATSRAGGSNQPQHF	TGTGCCACCAGCAGAGCCGGGGGTAGCAATCAGCCCCAGCATTTT